The clone carrying this T cell receptor beta chain was picked up many times. What it binds is unknown. Thyroid ultrasound, orbital computed tomography, clinical symptoms, and serum thyroxine and TRAb underpinned diagnoses. Fresh 10 ml peripheral blood yielded PBMCs. Amplification targeted TCR beta CDR3 regions from RNA transcripts. Researchers ran a first-round RT-PCR on the TCR CDR3 using the HTBI primer set. Via MiXCR, TCRdb re-called the multiplex PCR reads, giving one row per CDR3 protein. The profile shows about 480,000 distinct CDR3 sequences, roughly 14% of them singletons. This specimen comes from a study of T cells in Graves' hyperthyroidism and ophthalmopathy. Overall study results and limits: Researchers report that a 13 V-J model separated ophthalmopathy from stable hyperthyroidism. Ophthalmopathy was predicted by the model a median of roughly 6.7 months ahead of onset.

The CDR3 has 14 residues. Germline V gene sequence: CDR1 DFQATT, CDR2 SNEGSKA (reference sequence). V was trimmed by 7 bases and J by 7 bases, leaving 20 bases between them. The sample comprised blood. The V call is TRBV20-1, the J call TRBJ1-5; the D gene is possibly TRBD1 (5 bases). This receptor was identified in a woman between 18 and 29 years old with Graves' hyperthyroidism. In nucleotides, the CDR3 is TGCAGTGTGACCCCCCACGGGGGGGAGCAGCCCCAGCATTTT. It is translated as CSVTPHGGEQPQHF.